This T cell receptor beta chain derives from a study of response to subunit inactivated influenza vaccine. This clonotype was detected ten times or more. MiXCR was run by TCRdb on the RT-PCR reads, yielding one entry per CDR3 protein. The sample carries a few hundred thousand distinct CDR3 sequences, roughly 15% recorded once. Per germline, CDR1 KGHSH and CDR2 LQKENI. With 6 bases removed from V and 0 bases from J, the gap between germline ends came to 15 bases. The CDR3 consists of 16 residues. The material was PBMCs from blood, obtained roughly 12 days after vaccination. The V call is TRBV18, the J call TRBJ1-3; tentative D call: TRBD1 (5 bases). The TCR was taken from a man aged 45-65 years who received an inactivated influenza vaccine. DNA of the CDR3: TGTGCCAGCTCCCGGGGGACGGTGGACTCTGGAAACACCATATATTTT. This sequence encodes CASSRGTVDSGNTIYF.